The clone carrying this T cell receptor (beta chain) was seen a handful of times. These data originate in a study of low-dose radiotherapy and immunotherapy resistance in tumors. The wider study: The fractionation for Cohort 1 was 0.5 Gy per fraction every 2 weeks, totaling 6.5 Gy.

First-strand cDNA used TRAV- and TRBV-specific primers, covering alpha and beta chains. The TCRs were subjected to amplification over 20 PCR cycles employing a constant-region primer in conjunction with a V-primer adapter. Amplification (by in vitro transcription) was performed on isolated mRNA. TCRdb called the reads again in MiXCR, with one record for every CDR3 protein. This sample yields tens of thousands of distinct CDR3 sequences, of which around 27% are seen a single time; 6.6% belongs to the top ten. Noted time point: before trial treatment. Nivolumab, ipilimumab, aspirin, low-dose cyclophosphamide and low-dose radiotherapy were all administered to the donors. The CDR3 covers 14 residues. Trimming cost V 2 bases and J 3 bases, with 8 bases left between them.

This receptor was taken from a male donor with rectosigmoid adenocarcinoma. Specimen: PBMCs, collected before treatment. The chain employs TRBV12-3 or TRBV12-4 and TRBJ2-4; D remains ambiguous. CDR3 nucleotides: TGTGCCAGCAGTTTAAGAAGGATCAAAAACATTCAGTACTTC. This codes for CASSLRRIKNIQYF.